One sample yielded the 3 T cell receptor beta chains listed below, sequenced in a study of control samples from healthy donors and cancer patients. The repertoire was sequenced with immunoSEQ multiplex PCR; TCRdb's copy has only in-frame clones and lacks some. The sample lists 130,000 to 150,000 clones, about 91% occurring once. The sample comprised blood. The receptors derive from a man aged 25 to 45 in good health.

The chain couples TRBV30 to TRBJ1-1, with 9 bases lining up with TRBD1. The J segment lost 3 bases and the V segment lost 2 bases, leaving 4 bases of the junction unmatched. The germline CDR1 and CDR2 sequences are GTSNPN and SVGIG (reference sequence). The length of the CDR3 is 14 residues. The CDR3 spells CAWSPGQGDTEAFF. CDR3 DNA: TGTGCCTGGAGTCCGGGACAGGGAGACACTGAAGCTTTCTTT. The full variable domain, in which reference TRBV30 and TRBJ1-1 provide the parts outside the CDR3, is SQTIHQWPATLVQPVGSPLSLECTVEGTSNPNLYWYRQAAGRGLQLLFYSVGIGQISSEVPQNLSASRPQDRQFILSSKKLLLSDSGFYLCAWSPGQGDTEAFFGQGTRLTVV.

The V call is TRBV18, the J call TRBJ1-4; D perhaps matches TRBD1 (6 bases). Germline V gives CDR1 KGHSH, CDR2 LQKENI. The CDR3 runs 15 residues. V was shortened by 1 base and J by 5 bases, with 11 bases between the two germline ends. For the CDR3, the DNA is TGTGCCAGCTCACCACGGAGGGGGGGAAATGAAAAACTGTTTTTT. It is translated as CASSPRRGGNEKLFF.

The chain has TRBV6-5 and TRBJ1-2; 7 bases map to TRBD1. CDR1 and CDR2 (germline): MNHEY, SVGAGI. The CDR3 spans 11 residues. V was clipped by 8 bases and J by 8 bases; unmatched bases: 5. The CDR3 sequence is CASGQVEGYTF. Here the CDR3 DNA reads TGTGCCAGCGGACAGGTTGAGGGCTACACCTTC.